These 13 T cell receptor beta chains share one sample of origin, sequenced in a study of chemoradiotherapy in HPV16-positive cancers. The repertoire was sequenced with immunoSEQ multiplex PCR; TCRdb's copy has only in-frame clones and lacks some. The data show fewer than 3,000 clones, 70% to 90% seen once. This material consisted of tumor tissue, taken from a patient who underwent chemoradiotherapy. These receptors all stem from a human donor with HPV-associated anogenital cancer.

The chain is built from TRBV15 and TRBJ2-7; D is perhaps TRBD2 (5 bases). V was clipped by 5 bases and J by 0 bases, with 14 bases between them. CDR3 length: 15 amino acids. Germline V lookup: CDR1 LNHNV, CDR2 YYDKDF (reference sequence). CDR3 sequence: CATSPGLTSSYEQYF. The CDR3 DNA sequence: TGTGCCACCAGCCCTGGACTCACCAGCTCCTACGAGCAGTACTTC.

This chain connects TRBV19 to TRBJ1-5; 9 positions match TRBD1. Unmatched junction bases numbered 3, after V lost 5 bases and J lost 4 bases. Per germline, CDR1 LNHDA and CDR2 SQIVND (reference sequence). The CDR3 has 14 amino acids. The DNA of the CDR3 is TGTGCCAGTAGTCCCGGGACAGGGAATCAGCCCCAGCATTTT. Its protein product is CASSPGTGNQPQHF.

The CDR3 here is CASSTLGHEGAEVKAFF. In DNA, the CDR3 is TGTGCCAGCAGCACCCTGGGCCATGAGGGGGCAGAGGTGAAAGCTTTCTTT. The rearrangement uses TRBV7-9 and TRBJ1-1; 7 bases match TRBD1. The CDR3 runs 17 residues. V was clipped by 5 bases and J by 9 bases; unmatched bases: 21. Germline V lookup: CDR1 SEHNR, CDR2 FQNEAQ (reference sequence).

This chain joins TRBV9 and TRBJ1-1; possibly TRBD1 for D (6 bases). Germline-derived CDR1 and CDR2 are SGDLS and YYNGEE. The CDR3 is 15 residues long. V shed 4 bases and J shed 0 bases, with 13 bases lying between them. CDR3 protein: CASSTRTDMNTEAFF. As DNA, the CDR3 is TGTGCCAGCAGCACCCGGACAGATATGAACACTGAAGCTTTCTTT.

This chain uses TRBV5-1 with TRBJ2-5, with D tentatively TRBD1 or TRBD2 (5 bases each). The DNA end is more similar to TRBJ2-7, so the J call may be wrong. CDR3 size: 13 residues. CDR1 is SGHRS and CDR2 is YFSETQ in the germline V gene. This CDR3 is CASSRDDSYEQYF. The CDR3, as DNA: TGCGCCAGCAGCCGGGACGACTCCTACGAGCAGTACTTC.

V and J are TRBV19 and TRBJ2-7, with D perhaps given as TRBD1 or TRBD2 (6 bases each). The CDR3 consists of 14 residues. Germline-derived CDR1 and CDR2 are LNHDA and SQIVND (reference sequence). The ends were cut back, 4 bases at V and 4 bases at J, with 14 bases in the middle. CDR3 in amino acids: CASSNGGARYEQYF. The CDR3 DNA is TGTGCCAGTAGTAACGGGGGCGCCCGATACGAGCAGTACTTC.

V usage is TRBV6-4 and J usage is TRBJ2-1; D is perhaps TRBD2 (6 bases). V lost 7 bases, J lost 6 bases, and 16 bases lay in between. The CDR3 covers 14 residues. Germline loops: CDR1 MRHNA, CDR2 SNTAGT. The CDR3 protein is CASTGSGSGNEQFF. DNA of the CDR3: TGTGCCAGCACCGGGAGCGGATCGGGCAATGAGCAGTTCTTC.

V is TRBV7-3 and J is TRBJ2-1; D gene unclear. Germline CDR1 and CDR2: SGHTA and FQGTGA. V lost 5 bases, J lost 4 bases, and 15 bases lay in between. The CDR3 spans 15 residues. Here the CDR3 reads CASSEKLGTYNEQFF. The CDR3 DNA reads TGTGCCAGCAGCGAGAAACTGGGAACTTACAATGAGCAGTTCTTC.

V is TRBV14 and J is TRBJ2-7, with D possibly being TRBD1 (6 bases). Trimming shortened V by 4 bases and J by 6 bases, and 22 bases separated the two germline ends. CDR3 size: 16 residues. The germline CDR1 and CDR2 sequences are SGHDN and FVKESK. The CDR3 loop reads CASSRGGTGLGGEQYF. CDR3 nucleotide sequence: TGTGCCAGCAGCCGGGGCGGAACAGGGCTTGGGGGCGAGCAGTACTTC.

The V gene is TRBV14, the J gene TRBJ1-1; 9 bases are shared with TRBD1. Germline V lookup: CDR1 SGHDN, CDR2 FVKESK. This CDR3 contains 15 residues. V shed 5 bases and J 1 base; nucleotides not matched to a gene: 5. CDR3: CASSVQGAANTEAFF. As DNA, the CDR3 is TGTGCCAGCAGCGTACAGGGGGCCGCGAACACTGAAGCTTTCTTT.

V gene TRBV5-1 combines with J gene TRBJ2-7; TRBD1 aligns across 9 bases. CDR3 length: 17 residues. V shed 2 bases, J shed 0 bases, and the junction held 9 bases outside the gene matches. CDR1 and CDR2 (germline): SGHRS, YFSETQ. The CDR3 region is CASSFGQGTQTSYEQYF. In DNA, the CDR3 is TGCGCCAGCAGCTTCGGACAGGGGACCCAGACCTCCTACGAGCAGTACTTC. The full variable domain, with the rest looked up from reference TRBV5-1 and TRBJ2-7, is KAGVTQTPRYLIKTRGQQVTLSCSPISGHRSVSWYQQTPGQGLQFLFEYFSETQRNKGNFPGRFSGRQFSNSRSEMNVSTLELGDSALYLCASSFGQGTQTSYEQYFGPGTRLTVT.

This clone rates as large. This sequence joins TRBV9 and TRBJ2-2; TRBD2 aligns across 13 bases. This CDR3 region has 16 residues. V lost 3 bases and J lost 8; bases outside the gene matches: 7. From germline, CDR1 is SGDLS and CDR2 YYNGEE. CDR3 protein: CASSGYMGLAGGELFF. The CDR3 DNA is TGTGCCAGCAGCGGGTATATGGGACTAGCGGGAGGGGAGCTGTTTTTT.

The genes are TRBV29-1 and TRBJ2-2; D remains ambiguous. This CDR3 is built from 13 residues. The germline CDR1 and CDR2 sequences are SQVTM and ANQGSEA. Trimming pared 4 bases from V and 4 bases from J, leaving 10 bases between. The CDR3 DNA reads as TGCAGCGTTGCAAGGGATTCCACCGGGGAGCTGTTTTTT. Encoded protein: CSVARDSTGELFF.